This passage covers 7 T cell receptor beta chains from one sample sequenced in a study of blood T cell repertoires in COVID-19 (dated by TCRdb to the early 2020s). Libraries were made using the immunoSEQ multiplex PCR assay. Imported from immuneACCESS, the table was reduced by TCRdb to in-frame sequences with V and J called. These copies leave out some clones; in studies compared against another copy, an unresolved V gene accounts for under half, and the cause of the remainder is not known. This sample has over 250,000 clones in its table, and 80% to 90% of those were observed once. Less than 1.6% of the sample is taken by the ten largest. Sequenced sample: peripheral blood. These receptor sequences come from a woman aged 40 to 50 who had recovered from COVID-19.

This chain joins TRBV7-9 and TRBJ1-1, with D possibly being TRBD1 (6 bases). Trimming removed 5 bases from V and 5 bases from J, with 12 bases in between. CDR3 length: 13 amino acids. Germline V CDR1 and CDR2: SEHNR, FQNEAQ (reference sequence). CDR3 DNA: TGTGCCAGCAGCAAGACAGGCAATACTGAAGCTTTCTTT. This sequence encodes CASSKTGNTEAFF.

V usage is TRBV4-3 and J usage is TRBJ2-7; 9 bases are shared with TRBD1. The junction had 2 bases not matched to a gene; V was cut back by 3 bases and J by 2 bases. Germline CDR1 LGHNA, CDR2 YSLEER. The CDR3 spans 14 residues. Here the CDR3 DNA reads TGCGCCAGCAGCCAGGGGACAGGGCCCTACGAGCAGTACTTC. This sequence encodes CASSQGTGPYEQYF.

Comment on this clone: Other DNA variants within this sample encode the same CDR3. The rearrangement uses TRBV11-2 and TRBJ2-1; no firm D call. CDR1 SGHAT and CDR2 FQNNGV come from the germline V gene. The CDR3 runs 11 residues. V was clipped by 5 bases and J by 4 bases, with 3 bases between them. The DNA for the CDR3 is TGTGCCAGCAGCCCGTACAATGAGCAGTTCTTC. It codes for CASSPYNEQFF.

The V call is TRBV5-1, the J call TRBJ2-3; unclear D gene. Germline lookup yields CDR1 SGHRS and CDR2 YFSETQ. V was pared by 4 bases and J by 3 bases, with 6 bases between. The CDR3 contains 12 residues. DNA for the CDR3: TGCGCCAGCAGCGCCCGGACAGATACGCAGTATTTT. Translating it yields CASSARTDTQYF.

V and J are TRBV7-9 and TRBJ2-2; weak D call: TRBD1 (7 bases). Trimming took off 5 bases at V and 5 bases at J, with 18 bases between the two ends. Germline CDR1 SEHNR, CDR2 FQNEAQ (reference sequence). The CDR3 consists of 16 residues. CDR3 nucleotides: TGTGCCAGCAGCCGTCTCCGGACAGGACTAACCGGGGAGCTGTTTTTT. Translating gives CASSRLRTGLTGELFF.

This clone occurred a few times. The chain uses TRBV6-5 and TRBJ1-6, with 11 nucleotides matching TRBD1. CDR3 length: 13 amino acids. Germline V gives CDR1 MNHEY, CDR2 SVGAGI. The ends lost 11 bases at V and 10 bases at J; junction bases unmatched: 7. The DNA of the CDR3 is TGTGCCGCCGGGACAGGGGGTTTGTCACCCCTCCACTTT. Protein product: CAAGTGGLSPLHF.

The gene calls are TRBV5-1 and TRBJ2-1; TRBD2 aligns across 9 bases. In germline, CDR1 is SGHRS, CDR2 YFSETQ. The CDR3 contains 15 residues. V lost 0 bases to trimming and J lost 5 bases; unmatched junction nucleotides: 3. CDR3 nucleotide sequence: TGCGCCAGCAGCTTGGCTAGCGGGGAAAACAATGAGCAGTTCTTC. This sequence encodes CASSLASGENNEQFF. The full variable domain, with the rest looked up from reference TRBV5-1 and TRBJ2-1, is KAGVTQTPRYLIKTRGQQVTLSCSPISGHRSVSWYQQTPGQGLQFLFEYFSETQRNKGNFPGRFSGRQFSNSRSEMNVSTLELGDSALYLCASSLASGENNEQFFGPGTRLTVL.